Below, 29 T cell receptor beta chains from the same sample are listed, as sequenced in a study of blood T cell repertoires in COVID-19. This table comes from immunoSEQ multiplex PCR, and its TCRdb copy is limited to in-frame clones, with some not included. The sample holds over 350,000 clones, just over 90% seen once. Sequencing was carried out using PBMCs or T cells enriched from blood (not recorded which). Receptors originate from a woman in her thirties or forties who had been exposed to COVID-19.

V and J are TRBV19 and TRBJ1-5; D call uncertain. CDR3 size: 14 residues. The germline V and J ends were trimmed by 5 bases and 1 base, with 9 bases remaining between them. Per germline, CDR1 LNHDA and CDR2 SQIVND (reference sequence). CDR3 bases: TGTGCCAGTAGTCCCCTAAAGAGCAATCAGCCCCAGCATTTT. It yields the protein CASSPLKSNQPQHF.

DNA for the CDR3: TGTGCCAGCACCCCACCCCAGACTAGCGGGCGATTTTCCTACAATGAGCAGTTCTTC. Amino acids: CASTPPQTSGRFSYNEQFF. The chain has TRBV28 and TRBJ2-1, with TRBD2 matching over 10 bases. Germline V lookup: CDR1 MDHEN, CDR2 SYDVKM. Trimming cost V 7 bases and J 1 base; bases outside gene matches: 16. CDR3 length: 19 residues.

The chain joins TRBV30 to TRBJ2-5; D perhaps matches TRBD2 (6 bases). With 2 bases removed from V and 5 bases from J, the gap between germline ends came to 15 bases. Germline CDR1 and CDR2: GTSNPN and SVGIG (reference sequence). The CDR3 has 14 residues. The CDR3 sequence: CAWSTRRGRETQYF. The CDR3 nucleotides are TGTGCCTGGAGTACGCGGCGGGGACGGGAGACCCAGTACTTC.

The chain recombines TRBV30 with TRBJ1-2; TRBD1 is a possible D gene (6 bases). Trimming left V 0 bases short and J 1 base short, with 15 bases between. Germline assignment: CDR1 GTSNPN and CDR2 SVGIG (reference sequence). This CDR3 comprises 16 residues. The DNA for the CDR3 is TGTGCCTGGAGTGTACGGACAGCGATTTTTAACTATGGCTACACCTTC. Amino acid sequence: CAWSVRTAIFNYGYTF.

CDR3 DNA sequence: TGTGCCAGCACTCAACGGTCTCAAGAGACCCAGTACTTC. This gives the protein CASTQRSQETQYF. This chain uses TRBV5-4 with TRBJ2-5; D ambiguous. Trimming stripped 6 bases from V and 2 bases from J, with 11 bases between. The germline gives CDR1 SGHNT, CDR2 YYREEE (reference sequence). CDR3 size: 13 residues.

The genes are TRBV20-1 and TRBJ2-1; 8 nucleotides line up with TRBD2. V was pared by 3 bases and J by 6 bases, with 10 bases of the junction left unmatched. Germline V gene data show CDR1 as DFQATT and CDR2 as SNEGSKA (reference sequence). This CDR3 contains 15 residues. The DNA for the CDR3 is TGCAGTGCTAGTTCGGCGGGGGGCCTTCGCAATGAGCAGTTCTTC. Protein product: CSASSAGGLRNEQFF.

This chain joins TRBV10-3 and TRBJ1-1; D gene unclear. This CDR3 contains 13 residues. Trimming pared 4 bases from V and 1 base from J, leaving 7 bases between. CDR1 and CDR2 (germline): ENHRY, SYGVKD. CDR3 in amino acids: CAISGGGNTEAFF. DNA of the CDR3: TGTGCCATCAGTGGAGGAGGGAACACTGAAGCTTTCTTT.

The chain carries TRBV7-9 and TRBJ2-3; D ambiguous. The V end lost 7 bases, the J end lost 0 bases, and 11 bases lay between the germline ends. Germline V gene data show CDR1 as SEHNR and CDR2 as FQNEAQ (reference sequence). The CDR3 totals 14 residues. CDR3: CASMSPISTDTQYF. The CDR3 nucleotides read TGTGCCAGCATGAGCCCCATCAGCACAGATACGCAGTATTTT.

V usage is TRBV9 and J usage is TRBJ1-2; D not resolved. With 3 bases removed from V and 1 base from J, the gap between germline ends came to 13 bases. The CDR3 loop spans 15 amino acids. Germline-derived CDR1 and CDR2 are SGDLS and YYNGEE. The CDR3 loop reads CASSAEVSGNYGYTF. Here the CDR3 DNA reads TGTGCCAGCAGCGCCGAGGTGTCCGGTAACTATGGCTACACCTTC.

The CDR3 reads CASSYPGQTDYEQYF. Here the CDR3 DNA reads TGTGCCAGCAGCTACCCAGGGCAGACTGACTACGAGCAGTACTTC. This chain joins TRBV3-1 (or the pseudogene TRBV3-2) and TRBJ2-7; perhaps TRBD1 as D (5 bases). V was clipped by 5 bases and J by 3 bases, with 17 bases between them. Germline-derived CDR1 and CDR2 are LGHDT and YNNKEL (reference sequence). This CDR3 has 15 amino acids.

The chain combines TRBV29-1 with TRBJ2-7; D is possibly TRBD2 (7 bases). Germline V CDR1 and CDR2: SQVTM, ANQGSEA. V was clipped by 3 bases and J by 7 bases, with 16 bases between them. CDR3 length: 13 residues. The CDR3 sequence: CSVDGGRPGEQYF. The CDR3 coding sequence is TGCAGCGTTGACGGGGGGCGTCCTGGTGAGCAGTACTTC.

V is TRBV27 and J is TRBJ2-3; TRBD2 agrees at 12 bases. The V segment lost 4 bases and the J segment 3 bases; nucleotides outside the gene matches: 14. The CDR3 spans 19 residues. Germline V CDR1 and CDR2: MNHEY, SMNVEV (reference sequence). The CDR3 DNA sequence: TGTGCCAGCAGTTCCCCCCCTAGCGGGGGGGCCTTGCGGACAGATACGCAGTATTTT. It encodes CASSSPPSGGALRTDTQYF.

The chain uses TRBV19 and TRBJ2-2; tentatively, D is TRBD2 (5 bases). CDR3 length: 14 amino acids. Per the germline V gene, CDR1 is LNHDA and CDR2 is SQIVND (reference sequence). The V and J ends lost 3 bases and 7 bases respectively, with 12 bases between them. CDR3 in DNA: TGTGCCAGTAGTATCCGAGGGAGAGTCGGGGAGCTGTTTTTT. It yields the protein CASSIRGRVGELFF. The entire variable domain, with the rest obtained from reference TRBV19 and TRBJ2-2, is as follows: DGGITQSPKYLFRKEGQNVTLSCEQNLNHDAMYWYRQDPGQGLRLIYYSQIVNDFQKGDIAEGYSVSREKKESFPLTVTSAQKNPTAFYLCASSIRGRVGELFFGEGSRLTVL.

The rearrangement links TRBV6-5 to TRBJ2-5; TRBD2 matches at 7 bases. CDR1 and CDR2 (germline): MNHEY, SVGAGI. V gave up 6 bases and J gave up 2 bases; unmatched junction bases: 9. The CDR3 totals 15 residues. Written as DNA, the CDR3 is TGTGCCAGCAGGCGCACCCGGGGACTACAAGAGACCCAGTACTTC. It codes for CASRRTRGLQETQYF.

V and J are TRBV5-1 and TRBJ1-2; 7 nucleotides agree with TRBD1. The CDR3 loop spans 14 amino acids. In germline, CDR1 is SGHRS, CDR2 YFSETQ. V lost 1 base and J lost 7; bases outside the gene matches: 7. CDR3 bases: TGCGCCAGCAGCTTGAACAGGGGATCGGGTGGCTACACCTTC. This codes for CASSLNRGSGGYTF.

With regard to this clone: Sequence at one end of the junction differs from germline and may be a read error. The rearrangement joins TRBV7-7 to TRBJ1-1, with 7 bases lining up with TRBD1. This CDR3 is built from 15 residues. Germline V gives CDR1 SSHAT, CDR2 FNYEAQ (reference sequence). The CDR3 protein is CASSPPGQEGTEAFF. DNA of the CDR3: TGTGCTAGCAGCCCCCCTGGACAGGAGGGCACTGAAGCTTTCTTT.

J is TRBJ2-3 and V is TRBV5-4; weak D call: TRBD1 (6 bases). V was pared by 2 bases and J by 0 bases, with 7 bases between. The germline V gene has CDR1 SGHNT and CDR2 YYREEE (reference sequence). This CDR3 is built from 14 residues. Here the CDR3 reads CASSFGQSTDTQYF. The CDR3 DNA reads TGTGCCAGCAGCTTTGGACAGAGCACAGATACGCAGTATTTT.

In DNA form, the CDR3 reads TGTGCCAGCAGCTTAAGGGGGAGGGGGACTGAAGCTTTCTTT. This codes for CASSLRGRGTEAFF. This chain joins TRBV13 and TRBJ1-1, with TRBD1 as a possible D gene (6 bases). The length of the CDR3 is 14 residues. The germline gives CDR1 PRHDT, CDR2 FYEKMQ (reference sequence). V was cut by 2 bases and J by 5 bases, with 12 bases left in between.

The chain links TRBV11-3 to TRBJ2-7; a possible D gene is TRBD1 (6 bases). Germline-derived CDR1 and CDR2 are SGHNT and YENEEA. CDR3 length equals 15 residues. Trimming took 4 bases from V and 2 from J, leaving 15 bases between them. In nucleotides, the CDR3 is TGTGCCAGCAGCTCCCGGACAGCGAGGCCCTACGAGCAGTACTTC. It is translated as CASSSRTARPYEQYF.

In this sample, this clone turned up once. The CDR3 is CASSSLTGEYGYTF. The CDR3 DNA reads as TGTGCCAGCAGTTCCCTCACAGGGGAGTACGGCTACACCTTC. The rearrangement joins TRBV6-5 to TRBJ1-2; the match to TRBD1 covers 7 bases. The CDR3 has 14 residues. Germline values: CDR1 MNHEY, CDR2 SVGAGI. The trim removed 4 bases at V and 8 bases at J, leaving 10 bases unmatched.

CDR3 protein: CASSMLGLSSYEQYF. As DNA, the CDR3 is TGTGCCAGTAGTATGTTGGGGCTCAGCTCCTACGAGCAGTACTTC. J is TRBJ2-7 and V is TRBV19, with D maybe TRBD1 (5 bases). CDR3 length: 15 amino acids. Looked up from germline, CDR1 is LNHDA and CDR2 is SQIVND (reference sequence). The germline V and J ends were trimmed by 3 bases and 0 bases, with 12 bases remaining between them. The full variable domain, its missing parts supplied by reference TRBV19 and TRBJ2-7, is DGGITQSPKYLFRKEGQNVTLSCEQNLNHDAMYWYRQDPGQGLRLIYYSQIVNDFQKGDIAEGYSVSREKKESFPLTVTSAQKNPTAFYLCASSMLGLSSYEQYFGPGTRLTVT.

This chain connects TRBV7-9 to TRBJ1-1; 7 positions match TRBD1. Germline assignment: CDR1 SEHNR and CDR2 FQNEAQ (reference sequence). The CDR3 has 15 residues. Germline trimming cut 1 base from V and 5 bases from J; bases unmatched to any gene: 7. Here the CDR3 reads CASSLDRGRGTEAFF. The CDR3, as DNA: TGTGCCAGCAGCTTAGACAGGGGCAGGGGAACTGAAGCTTTCTTT.

The chain uses TRBV6-5 and TRBJ2-2, with 11 bases aligning to TRBD2. The CDR3 sequence is 14 residues long. Germline CDR1 is MNHEY and CDR2 is SVGAGI. Trimming at V came to 6 bases and at J to 6 bases, leaving 3 bases not matched to a gene. The CDR3 sequence: CASRLAGGAGELFF. CDR3 DNA: TGTGCCAGCAGATTAGCGGGAGGGGCCGGGGAGCTGTTTTTT.

The J gene is TRBJ1-4, the V gene TRBV13; TRBD1 agrees at 8 bases. The CDR3 sequence is 13 residues long. V was pared by 4 bases and J by 8 bases, with 3 bases of the junction left unmatched. Germline V gene lookup returns CDR1 PRHDT and CDR2 FYEKMQ (reference sequence). The CDR3 spells CASSSQGGEKLFF. DNA of the CDR3: TGTGCCAGCAGCTCACAGGGGGGGGAAAAACTGTTTTTT.

A single count supports this clone. The CDR3 DNA reads TGTGCCAGCAGCCTACAGGGTAACTCCTATAATTCACCCCTCCACTTT. Translating it yields CASSLQGNSYNSPLHF. This chain joins TRBV14 and TRBJ1-6; possible D gene TRBD1, 6 bases. CDR1 is SGHDN and CDR2 is FVKESK in the germline V gene. Trimming cost V 4 bases and J 0 bases, with 10 bases left between them. The CDR3 is 16 amino acids.

The V gene is TRBV5-1, the J gene TRBJ1-4; 9 bases fit TRBD1. The CDR3 loop spans 15 amino acids. Unmatched junction bases numbered 6, after V lost 1 base and J lost 8 bases. Germline loops: CDR1 SGHRS, CDR2 YFSETQ. In nucleotides, the CDR3 is TGCGCCAGCAGCTTGAAGACAGGGGGAAGAGAAAAACTGTTTTTT. Encoded protein: CASSLKTGGREKLFF.

The sample holds one count of this clone. The chain joins TRBV27 to TRBJ2-1; tentatively, D is TRBD1 (5 bases). V was cut by 0 bases and J by 2 bases, with 11 bases left in between. Germline loops: CDR1 MNHEY, CDR2 SMNVEV (reference sequence). The CDR3 has 16 residues. The CDR3 loop is CASSLSQSRAYNEQFF. The CDR3 DNA reads as TGTGCCAGCAGTTTATCCCAAAGCAGGGCCTACAATGAGCAGTTCTTC.

This sequence joins TRBV7-9 and TRBJ1-2; possible D gene TRBD1, 6 bases. Trimming cost V 5 bases and J 3 bases, with 10 bases left between them. CDR1 and CDR2 (germline): SEHNR, FQNEAQ (reference sequence). CDR3 size: 13 residues. CDR3 protein: CASSHPGDYGYTF. In DNA form, the CDR3 reads TGTGCCAGCAGCCATCCAGGGGACTATGGCTACACCTTC.

The chain employs TRBV6-5 and TRBJ1-2, with TRBD1 as a possible D gene (5 bases). The CDR3 contains 14 residues. Germline CDR1 MNHEY, CDR2 SVGAGI. V was pared by 8 bases and J by 1 base, with 14 bases between. Here the CDR3 DNA reads TGTGCCAGCTGGGGAAAAGGGGTTAACTATGGCTACACCTTC. Its translation is CASWGKGVNYGYTF.